These 7 T cell receptor beta chains share one sample of origin, sequenced in a study of response to subunit inactivated influenza vaccine. In TCRdb, the RT-PCR reads were re-called with MiXCR into one record per CDR3 protein. The table records roughly 620,000 distinct CDR3 sequences, about 11% of them present only once. The same sample was also used in a study of T cells expressing NK-cell markers. This second study notes: With UMIs, 5'RACE template switching was used to make TCR beta cDNA.

The sample was PBMCs from blood, taken on the day of vaccination. These receptors all come from a man in his fifties or sixties who received an inactivated influenza vaccine.

V gene TRBV7-8 combines with J gene TRBJ1-2; D remains ambiguous. The CDR3 loop spans 12 amino acids. Trimming stripped 1 base from V and 8 bases from J, with 8 bases between. Germline V gene sequence: CDR1 SGHVS, CDR2 FQNEAQ. CDR3 protein: CASSLVLEGYTF. The CDR3 DNA is TGTGCCAGCAGCTTAGTGTTAGAGGGCTACACCTTC.

V gene TRBV7-8 combines with J gene TRBJ2-3, with a possible D match to TRBD1 (6 bases). The CDR3 is made up of 13 amino acids. V shed 5 bases and J shed 3 bases, with 9 bases lying between them. Germline V lookup: CDR1 SGHVS, CDR2 FQNEAQ. CDR3 region: CASSPDRTDTQYF. The DNA of the CDR3 is TGTGCCAGCAGCCCCGACAGGACAGATACGCAGTATTTT. The complete variable domain, with remaining parts taken from reference TRBV7-8 and TRBJ2-3, reads GAGVSQSPRYKVAKRGQDVALRCDPISGHVSLFWYQQALGQGPEFLTYFQNEAQLDKSGLPSDRFFAERPEGSVSTLKIQRTQQEDSAVYLCASSPDRTDTQYFGPGTRLTVL.

This clonotype was detected only a few times. The CDR3 sequence is CAISVNRARTDTQYF. As DNA, the CDR3 is TGTGCCATCAGTGTCAATCGCGCTCGCACAGATACGCAGTATTTT. This sequence joins TRBV10-3 and TRBJ2-3, with D uncertain. This CDR3 comprises 15 residues. Trimming removed 4 bases at V and 1 base at J, with 12 bases between. Per the germline V gene, CDR1 is ENHRY and CDR2 is SYGVKD.

This chain uses TRBV20-1 with TRBJ1-1; TRBD1 is a possible D gene (6 bases). V was pared by 5 bases and J by 5 bases, with 18 bases between. Germline V CDR1 and CDR2: DFQATT, SNEGSKA (reference sequence). The CDR3 covers 14 residues. The CDR3 coding sequence is TGCAGTGCTCGCGGGAAACACAGGGTGACTGAAGCTTTCTTT. Amino acids: CSARGKHRVTEAFF.

This clonotype was seen ten or more times. The rearrangement uses TRBV4-3 and TRBJ2-1, with a weak D call TRBD2 (7 bases). Germline V CDR1 and CDR2: LGHNA, YSLEER. The CDR3 is 15 residues long. V was cut by 4 bases and J by 3 bases, with 13 bases left in between. CDR3 coding DNA: TGCGCCAGCAGCCGAGGGGGGGGGAGCTACAATGAGCAGTTCTTC. It codes for CASSRGGGSYNEQFF.

A few counts support this clonotype. The gene calls are TRBV19 and TRBJ1-4; 8 bases map to TRBD1. In germline, CDR1 is LNHDA, CDR2 SQIVND (reference sequence). The CDR3 consists of 14 residues. J lost 5 bases, V lost 7 bases, and 6 bases had no gene match. The CDR3 is CASNPTGENEKLFF. DNA for the CDR3: TGTGCCAGTAATCCGACAGGGGAGAATGAAAAACTGTTTTTT.

This clonotype was counted ten times or more. In DNA form, the CDR3 reads TGCAGCGTTGGGGCCAGGGGGGCCTCCTACGAGCAGTACTTC. This codes for CSVGARGASYEQYF. The chain links TRBV29-1 to TRBJ2-7; the D gene is possibly TRBD1 (7 bases). This CDR3 contains 14 residues. V was cut by 4 bases and J by 0 bases, with 13 bases left in between. Per germline, CDR1 SQVTM and CDR2 ANQGSEA.